The clone carrying this T cell receptor (beta chain) was observed a few times. Germline V lookup: CDR1 LGHDT, CDR2 YNNKEL (reference sequence). The CDR3 sequence is 16 residues long. Germline trimming cut 0 bases from V and 4 bases from J; bases unmatched to any gene: 5. Original data processing: Amplification with reference gene primers provided the estimates of nucleated cell counts. The protocol was immunoSEQ multiplex PCR, while the TCRdb copy is restricted to in-frame clones and leaves out a portion. V and J calls and clone size follow that table, whereas D and trimming were derived from the DNA. Of around 140,000 clones listed, roughly 84% are singletons. These data come from a study of blood T cell repertoires in COVID-19.

The chain joins TRBV3-1 (or the pseudogene TRBV3-2) to TRBJ2-7; 11 bases are shared with TRBD2. The sample comprised peripheral blood. The TCR was taken from a woman in her sixties with acute or convalescent COVID-19. The CDR3 spells CASSQDPGLADYEQYF. Here the CDR3 DNA reads TGTGCCAGCAGCCAAGATCCGGGACTAGCGGATTACGAGCAGTACTTC.